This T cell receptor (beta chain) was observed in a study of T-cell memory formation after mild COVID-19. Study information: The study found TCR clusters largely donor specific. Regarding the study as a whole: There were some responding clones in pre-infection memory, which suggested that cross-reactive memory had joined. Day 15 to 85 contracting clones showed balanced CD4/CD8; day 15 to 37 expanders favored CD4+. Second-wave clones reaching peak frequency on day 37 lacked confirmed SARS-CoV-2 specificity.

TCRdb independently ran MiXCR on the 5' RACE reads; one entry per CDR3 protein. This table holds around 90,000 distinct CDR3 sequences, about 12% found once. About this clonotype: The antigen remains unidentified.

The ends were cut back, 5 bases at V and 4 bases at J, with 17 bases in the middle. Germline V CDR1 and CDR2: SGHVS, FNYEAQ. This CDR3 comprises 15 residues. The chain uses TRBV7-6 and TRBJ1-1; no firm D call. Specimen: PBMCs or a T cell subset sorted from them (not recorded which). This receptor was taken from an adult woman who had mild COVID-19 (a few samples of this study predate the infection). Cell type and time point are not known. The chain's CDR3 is CASSPPPVATTEAFF. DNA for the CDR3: TGTGCCAGCAGCCCACCCCCCGTGGCGACCACTGAAGCTTTCTTT.